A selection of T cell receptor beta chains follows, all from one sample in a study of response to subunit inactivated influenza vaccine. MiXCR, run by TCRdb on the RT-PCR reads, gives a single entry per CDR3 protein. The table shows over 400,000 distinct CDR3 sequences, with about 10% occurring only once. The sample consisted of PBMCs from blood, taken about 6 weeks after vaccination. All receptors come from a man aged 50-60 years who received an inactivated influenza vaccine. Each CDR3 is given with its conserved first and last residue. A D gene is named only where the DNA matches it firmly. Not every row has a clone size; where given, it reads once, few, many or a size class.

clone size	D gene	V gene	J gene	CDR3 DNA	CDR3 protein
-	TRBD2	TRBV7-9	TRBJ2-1	TGTGCCAGCAGCTTAGCGGGCACTAGCGGGCGAGAGCAGTTCTTC	CASSLAGTSGREQFF
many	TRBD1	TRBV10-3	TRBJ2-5	TGTGCCATCAGTACCGGACAGGGGGGAGGAAAGACCCAGTACTTC	CAISTGQGGGKTQYF
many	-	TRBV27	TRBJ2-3	TGTGCCAGCAGTTCCTCTCAGGGAGGCACAGATACGCAGTATTTT	CASSSSQGGTDTQYF
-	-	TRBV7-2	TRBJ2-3	TGTGCCAGCAGCTTAGCTGCCTCCAGGACGCAGTATTTT	CASSLAASRTQYF
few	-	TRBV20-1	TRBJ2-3	TGCAGTGCTAGAGATTTCAGGGGCTCTAGCACAGATACGCAGTATTTT	CSARDFRGSSTDTQYF
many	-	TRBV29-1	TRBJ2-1	TGCAGCGTTGAGGGCAGGTGGCGGGGCGCGTACAATGAGCAGTTCTTC	CSVEGRWRGAYNEQFF
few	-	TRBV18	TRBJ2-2	TGTGCCAGCTTATCCGGGACACCTAACACCGGGGAGCTGTTTTTT	CASLSGTPNTGELFF
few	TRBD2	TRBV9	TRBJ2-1	TGTGCCAGCAGCGTACCCGCCGCGAGCGGGAGTAATGAGCAGTTCTTC	CASSVPAASGSNEQFF
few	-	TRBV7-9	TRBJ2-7	TGTGCCAGCGTGGGTACCGAGCAGTACTTC	CASVGTEQYF
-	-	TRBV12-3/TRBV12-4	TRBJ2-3	TGTGCCAGCAGGAAAGGGGGGGTCTCCACAGATACGCAGTATTTT	CASRKGGVSTDTQYF
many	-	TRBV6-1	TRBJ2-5	TGTGCCAGCAGTAATCTACTAGGAAAAGAGACCCAGTACTTC	CASSNLLGKETQYF
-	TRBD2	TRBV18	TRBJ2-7	TGTGCCAGCTCTCGACCTGGGACTAGCGAGGAAAACGAGCAGTACTTC	CASSRPGTSEENEQYF
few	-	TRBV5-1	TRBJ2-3	TGCGCCAGCAGCCTCGGACCGGCCAGCGCAGATACGCAGTATTTT	CASSLGPASADTQYF
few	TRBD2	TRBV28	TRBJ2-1	TGTGCCAGCAGAGGGACTCGGGGGGGCCGGGACAATGAGCAGTTCTTC	CASRGTRGGRDNEQFF
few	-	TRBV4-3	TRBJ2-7	TGCGCCAGCAGCCTTACACTGCCAGGGAAGGGCTACGAGCAGTACTTC	CASSLTLPGKGYEQYF
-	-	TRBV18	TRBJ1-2	TGTGCCAGCTCCGTGGGACGGCCGAACTATGGCTACACCTTC	CASSVGRPNYGYTF
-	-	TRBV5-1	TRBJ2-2	TGCGCCAGCAGCTTGTCTATTGCCGGGGAGCTGTTTTTT	CASSLSIAGELFF
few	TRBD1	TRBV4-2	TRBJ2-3	TGTGCCAGCAGCCAAGACGCCCGGGACAGGGAGACAGATACGCAGTATTTT	CASSQDARDRETDTQYF
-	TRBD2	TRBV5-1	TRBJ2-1	TGCGCCAGCAGCCCAATTATCGGGGGGGACAATGAGCAGTTCTTC	CASSPIIGGDNEQFF
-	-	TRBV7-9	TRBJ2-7	TGTGCCAGCAGCATAGGGGCCGAGCAGTACTTC	CASSIGAEQYF
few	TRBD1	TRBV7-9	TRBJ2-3	TGTGCCAGCAGCTTCGGACAGGGTAGCACAGATACGCAGTATTTT	CASSFGQGSTDTQYF
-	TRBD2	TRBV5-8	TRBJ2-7	TGTGCCAGCAGCTTGGTGGCTAGCGGATTCTACGAGCAGTACTTC	CASSLVASGFYEQYF
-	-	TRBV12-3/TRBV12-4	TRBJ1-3	TGTGCCAGCAGTTTAAGACAGGCCAGCTCTGGAAACACCATATATTTT	CASSLRQASSGNTIYF
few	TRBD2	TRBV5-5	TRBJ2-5	TGTGCCAGCAGCTTGGATCCTAGCGGAGAGACCCAGTACTTC	CASSLDPSGETQYF
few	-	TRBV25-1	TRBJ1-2	TGTGCCAGCACGGACAGCTATGGCTACACCTTC	CASTDSYGYTF
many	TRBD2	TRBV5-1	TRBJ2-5	TGCGCCAGCAGCTCGACTAGCGGGCAAGAGACCCAGTACTTC	CASSSTSGQETQYF
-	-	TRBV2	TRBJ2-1	TGTGCCCTCGGCGGGGGACAGGCCGTTAATGAGCAGTTCTTC	CALGGGQAVNEQFF
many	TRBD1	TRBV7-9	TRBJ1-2	TGTGCCAGCAGCCAGACAGGGCCCAACTATGGCTACACCTTC	CASSQTGPNYGYTF
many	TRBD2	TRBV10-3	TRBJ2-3	TGTGCCATCAGTGAGCCCTTCCAGAGCGGGGGGACAGATACGCAGTATTTT	CAISEPFQSGGTDTQYF
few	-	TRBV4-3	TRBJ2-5	TGCGCCAGCAGCCAAGATTATCAGGGGCGCGAGACCCAGTACTTC	CASSQDYQGRETQYF
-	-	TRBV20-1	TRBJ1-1	TGCAGTGCTAGAGATTATCGGGGGAGGACTGAAGCTTTCTTT	CSARDYRGRTEAFF
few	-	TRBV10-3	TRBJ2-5	TGTGCCATCAGTGAGTCGATGGTAGAGACCCAGTACTTC	CAISESMVETQYF
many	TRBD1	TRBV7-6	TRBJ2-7	TGTGCCAGCAGCTTAGTATTGCGGGACAGGGGTTCCTACGAGCAGTACTTC	CASSLVLRDRGSYEQYF
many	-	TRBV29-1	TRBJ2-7	TGCAGCGTTGTTGGGTTGGGGCAGTCCTACGAGCAGTACTTC	CSVVGLGQSYEQYF
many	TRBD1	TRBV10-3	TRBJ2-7	TGTGCCGCAGGGGGACAGGTCGACGAGCAGTACTTC	CAAGGQVDEQYF
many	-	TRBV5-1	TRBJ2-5	TGCGCCAGCAGCCTGGGGGAATACCAAGAGACCCAGTACTTC	CASSLGEYQETQYF